Presented here are 32 T cell receptor beta chains from one specimen sequenced in a study of blood T cell repertoires in COVID-19. The assay was immunoSEQ multiplex PCR, and TCRdb's table has in-frame clones only and misses some. The sample consists of around 280,000 clones, roughly 86% of them appearing once. Sample: peripheral blood. Receptors originate from a woman aged 25 to 39 who had recovered from COVID-19.

This chain links TRBV28 with TRBJ2-1; D may be TRBD1 (5 bases). V was clipped by 7 bases and J by 7 bases, with 11 bases between them. The CDR3 consists of 12 residues. CDR1 and CDR2 (germline): MDHEN, SYDVKM. The CDR3, as DNA: TGTGCCAGCACCCCCAGGGCAAATGAGCAGTTCTTC. This encodes CASTPRANEQFF.

The rearrangement links TRBV7-2 to TRBJ1-2; D possibly corresponds to TRBD1 (6 bases). V shed 3 bases and J shed 4 bases, with 9 bases lying between them. This CDR3 is 13 amino acids long. Germline V gene data show CDR1 as SGHTA and CDR2 as FQGNSA. CDR3 bases: TGTGCCAGCAGCTTCACAGGGACCTATGGCTACACCTTC. The encoded protein is CASSFTGTYGYTF.

J is TRBJ2-7 and V is TRBV19, with TRBD2 matching 16 bases. This CDR3 has 17 residues. Trimming took 3 bases from V and 2 from J; bases not matched to a gene: 4. The germline CDR1 and CDR2 sequences are LNHDA and SQIVND (reference sequence). Here the CDR3 DNA reads TGTGCCAGTAGTATCGGGACTAGCGGGAGGGGAGCCTACGAGCAGTACTTC. It encodes CASSIGTSGRGAYEQYF.

The gene calls are TRBV2 and TRBJ2-1; 14 positions match TRBD2. The V and J ends lost 6 bases and 9 bases, in that order; junction bases with no gene match: 10. Per germline, CDR1 SNHLY and CDR2 FYNNEI. The CDR3 is 16 residues long. The DNA for the CDR3 is TGTGCCAGCAGAGAGACTAGCGGGGGGGTCGGCTCTGAGCAGTTCTTC. Translation: CASRETSGGVGSEQFF.

V gene TRBV7-2 combines with J gene TRBJ1-3, with 7 nucleotides matching TRBD1. The CDR3 spans 15 residues. Germline V CDR1 and CDR2: SGHTA, FQGNSA. The V gene end was trimmed by 5 bases and the J gene end by 4 bases; junction bases not matched to a gene: 8. In nucleotides, the CDR3 is TGTGCCAGCAGCCAAACCGGGACAGAGGGAAACACCATATATTTT. It specifies CASSQTGTEGNTIYF.

This chain connects TRBV5-1 to TRBJ2-3, with 7 positions matching TRBD2. Trimming at V came to 0 bases and at J to 6 bases, leaving 10 bases not matched to a gene. The CDR3 length is 16 residues. Looked up from germline, CDR1 is SGHRS and CDR2 is YFSETQ. The CDR3 protein is CASSLDSGSNQDTQYF. For the CDR3, the DNA is TGCGCCAGCAGCTTGGATAGCGGGTCAAATCAGGATACGCAGTATTTT.

This clone was found a few times. The rearrangement joins TRBV2 to TRBJ1-2; 8 bases fit TRBD1. Germline trimming cut 5 bases from V and 8 bases from J; bases unmatched to any gene: 13. Germline V gene data show CDR1 as SNHLY and CDR2 as FYNNEI. The length of the CDR3 is 15 residues. The CDR3 DNA reads TGTGCCAGCAGTAAAGGACAGGGAGAGGCCGGGGGCTACACCTTC. This codes for CASSKGQGEAGGYTF.

The V call is TRBV5-1, the J call TRBJ1-1, with 8 nucleotides matching TRBD1. The V segment lost 0 bases and the J segment 4 bases; nucleotides outside the gene matches: 2. The CDR3 extends over 14 amino acids. From germline, CDR1 is SGHRS and CDR2 YFSETQ. The CDR3 sequence: CASSLGTGTTEAFF. The CDR3 DNA sequence: TGCGCCAGCAGCTTGGGGACAGGGACCACTGAAGCTTTCTTT.

V usage is TRBV2 and J usage is TRBJ2-7, with 12 bases fitting TRBD2. Germline V CDR1 and CDR2: SNHLY, FYNNEI. CDR3 size: 15 residues. Trimming took 6 bases from V and 4 from J; bases not matched to a gene: 7. The CDR3: CASSPTSGGSYEQYF. The CDR3 DNA reads as TGTGCCAGCAGCCCGACTAGCGGGGGTAGTTACGAGCAGTACTTC.

The count of this clone is one. V and J are TRBV11-2 and TRBJ2-5, with D uncertain. Germline V gene sequence: CDR1 SGHAT, CDR2 FQNNGV. This CDR3 comprises 15 residues. V was clipped by 0 bases and J by 1 base, with 9 bases between them. CDR3 loop: CASSLDHRVQETQYF. The CDR3 DNA is TGTGCCAGCAGCTTAGATCACCGGGTCCAAGAGACCCAGTACTTC.

The rearrangement uses TRBV11-3 and TRBJ2-3; 14 nucleotides line up with TRBD2. Germline V lookup: CDR1 SGHNT, CDR2 YENEEA. The CDR3 consists of 17 residues. V was clipped by 1 base and J by 3 bases; unmatched bases: 3. The CDR3 is CASSLGRTSGRTDTQYF. The CDR3 DNA is TGTGCCAGCAGCTTAGGTCGGACTAGCGGGAGGACAGATACGCAGTATTTT.

This clone was detected only a few times. The J gene is TRBJ1-5, the V gene TRBV28, with unresolved D. Germline assignment: CDR1 MDHEN and CDR2 SYDVKM. Deletions cut 6 bases from V and 4 bases from J, with 13 bases between. CDR3 length: 14 residues. The CDR3 protein is CASSRDLPNQPQHF. Written as DNA, the CDR3 is TGTGCCAGCAGCCGAGATCTCCCGAATCAGCCCCAGCATTTT.

This chain links TRBV19 with TRBJ1-2, with no clear D. Germline-derived CDR1 and CDR2 are LNHDA and SQIVND (reference sequence). This CDR3 has 13 amino acids. Trimming left V 5 bases short and J 8 bases short, with 15 bases between. In nucleotides, the CDR3 is TGTGCCAGTAGTCCCCTCGGTCCGGGAGGCTACACCTTC. Translated, it gives CASSPLGPGGYTF.

The chain is built from TRBV4-1 and TRBJ2-7; D is unclear. This CDR3 comprises 13 residues. CDR1 and CDR2 (germline): MGHRA, YSYEKL. With 0 bases removed from V and 7 bases from J, the gap between germline ends came to 10 bases. CDR3 sequence reads: CASSQDRGREQYF. The CDR3 DNA follows: TGCGCCAGCAGCCAAGACCGAGGAAGGGAGCAGTACTTC.

The rearrangement uses TRBV6-5 and TRBJ2-4, with D perhaps TRBD2 (6 bases). Germline CDR1 and CDR2: MNHEY and SVGAGI. The CDR3 has 12 amino acids. V was pared by 8 bases and J by 12 bases, with 17 bases between. Here the CDR3 DNA reads TGTGCCAGCCAGTCGGCGGGGAGGTATCAGTACTTC. It codes for CASQSAGRYQYF.

This clone was found once. V and J are TRBV28 and TRBJ2-3; 8 bases match TRBD1. CDR1 and CDR2 from the germline V gene are MDHEN and SYDVKM. V shed 4 bases, J shed 9 bases, and the junction held 15 bases outside the gene matches. This CDR3 contains 16 residues. CDR3 loop: CASSSHRGTGVGTQYF. The DNA for the CDR3 is TGTGCCAGCAGTTCTCACAGGGGGACGGGAGTCGGGACGCAGTATTTT.

This chain joins TRBV5-1 and TRBJ1-4; 7 nucleotides line up with TRBD1. The CDR3 is 14 residues long. In germline, CDR1 is SGHRS, CDR2 YFSETQ. V was pared by 5 bases and J by 4 bases, with 5 bases of the junction left unmatched. The CDR3 protein is CASRVGQSNEKLFF. In DNA form, the CDR3 reads TGCGCCAGCAGAGTGGGACAGAGTAATGAAAAACTGTTTTTT. Based on the CDR3 plus reference TRBV5-1 and TRBJ1-4, the full variable domain is KAGVTQTPRYLIKTRGQQVTLSCSPISGHRSVSWYQQTPGQGLQFLFEYFSETQRNKGNFPGRFSGRQFSNSRSEMNVSTLELGDSALYLCASRVGQSNEKLFFGSGTQLSVL.

This chain links TRBV20-1 with TRBJ1-1, with a weak D call TRBD1 (5 bases). Germline V lookup: CDR1 DFQATT, CDR2 SNEGSKA (reference sequence). V lost 6 bases and J lost 4, with 9 bases in between. The CDR3 is 11 amino acids. The CDR3 DNA reads TGCAGTGCCACCGACAGCACTGAAGCTTTCTTT. This gives the protein CSATDSTEAFF.

The chain combines TRBV5-6 with TRBJ2-7, with D uncertain. CDR3 length: 11 residues. Germline values: CDR1 SGHDT, CDR2 YYEEEE. The V and J ends lost 3 bases and 4 bases respectively, with 5 bases between them. Here the CDR3 DNA reads TGTGCCAGCAGCTCCAAATACGAGCAGTACTTC. It specifies CASSSKYEQYF.

This chain links TRBV5-1 with TRBJ1-5; 8 bases fit TRBD1. Germline V lookup: CDR1 SGHRS, CDR2 YFSETQ. This CDR3 has 15 residues. V gave up 2 bases and J gave up 2 bases; unmatched junction bases: 3. The CDR3 nucleotides read TGCGCCAGCAGCTTAGGGACAGGTGGCAATCAGCCCCAGCATTTT. The encoded protein is CASSLGTGGNQPQHF.

The chain employs TRBV5-1 and TRBJ2-7; TRBD1 is a possible D gene (6 bases). Trimming removed 4 bases at V and 3 bases at J, with 14 bases between. There are 14 residues in the CDR3. Germline V lookup: CDR1 SGHRS, CDR2 YFSETQ. The DNA for the CDR3 is TGCGCCAGCAGCCCTATGGACAGCCGCTACGAGCAGTACTTC. This codes for CASSPMDSRYEQYF.

The chain employs TRBV5-1 and TRBJ1-6; D may be TRBD1 (5 bases). The V end lost 3 bases, the J end lost 3 bases, and 13 bases lay between the germline ends. The germline V gene has CDR1 SGHRS and CDR2 YFSETQ. The length of the CDR3 is 16 residues. CDR3 bases: TGCGCCAGCAGCTGGGGACTTGGGGACTATAATTCACCCCTCCACTTT. Its protein product is CASSWGLGDYNSPLHF.

The sample holds one count of this clone. The chain carries TRBV21-1 and TRBJ1-5. TRBV21-1 is deemed a pseudogene. The CDR3 has 18 residues. In DNA, the CDR3 is TGTGCCAGCAGCAAAAGAGCCGACCCGGGTATAAGCAATCAGCCCCAGCATTTT. Its translation: CASSKRADPGISNQPQHF.

CDR3 bases: TGTGCCAGCTCAGCTAGTTTGGATACGCAGTATTTT. It translates to CASSASLDTQYF. This chain joins TRBV18 and TRBJ2-3; D unclear. The CDR3 is 12 residues long. Deletions cut 5 bases from V and 6 bases from J, with 9 bases between. CDR1 and CDR2 from the germline V gene are KGHSH and LQKENI.

The chain has TRBV11-2 and TRBJ1-1, with D maybe TRBD1 (5 bases). This CDR3 has 15 residues. From germline, CDR1 is SGHAT and CDR2 FQNNGV. V was trimmed by 0 bases and J by 4 bases, leaving 12 bases between them. The CDR3 DNA sequence: TGTGCCAGCAGCTTAGACGGGGGAAGTCTCACTGAAGCTTTCTTT. It specifies CASSLDGGSLTEAFF.

V and J are TRBV7-2 and TRBJ2-2, with 10 bases matching TRBD2. This CDR3 is 15 amino acids long. J was trimmed by 4 bases and V by 8 bases; bases with no gene match: 7. Germline CDR1 reads SGHTA; CDR2 reads FQGNSA. The CDR3 nucleotides are TGTGCCAGCGGAAAAGTAGCGGGGGGCACCGGGGAGCTGTTTTTT. Amino acids: CASGKVAGGTGELFF.

V and J are TRBV2 and TRBJ2-1, with TRBD2 as a possible D gene (7 bases). CDR3 size: 13 residues. Between the trimmed V and J ends, which lost 5 bases and 7 bases, there was a span of 12 bases. Germline assignment: CDR1 SNHLY and CDR2 FYNNEI. The CDR3, as DNA: TGTGCCAGCAGTACAGGGAGGGGGAATGAGCAGTTCTTC. Amino acid sequence: CASSTGRGNEQFF.

This rearrangement joins TRBV6-5 to TRBJ1-5; TRBD1 is a possible D gene (6 bases). This CDR3 has 14 residues. Germline loops: CDR1 MNHEY, CDR2 SVGAGI. Deletions cut 5 bases from V and 10 bases from J, with 18 bases between. For the CDR3, the DNA is TGTGCCAGCAGTCGCGGGTGGGGGCAAGAACCCCAGCATTTT. Translated, it gives CASSRGWGQEPQHF.

As for this clone: At one of its ends the junction is not consistent with the germline gene, which may arise from a read error. The chain carries TRBV30 and TRBJ2-3; 8 nucleotides line up with TRBD2. Germline V gene sequence: CDR1 GTSNPN, CDR2 SVGIG (reference sequence). CDR3 length: 10 amino acids. The CDR3 loop reads CAGGVGTQYF. The CDR3, as DNA: TGCGCGGGGGGAGTCGGTACGCAGTATTTT.

The CDR3 DNA reads as TGTGCCAGTTCCCCGGGGAAGGGCCCAAAACTGTTTTTT. Translation gives CASSPGKGPKLFF. The chain is built from TRBV19 and TRBJ1-4; D call uncertain. CDR1 LNHDA and CDR2 SQIVND come from the germline V gene (reference sequence). Trimming took 8 bases from V and 10 from J, leaving 17 bases between them. This CDR3 is 13 amino acids long.

The chain employs TRBV12-3 or TRBV12-4 and TRBJ2-7, with D tentatively TRBD1 (6 bases). Trimming pared 6 bases from V and 5 bases from J, leaving 14 bases between. The CDR3 runs 13 residues. In nucleotides, the CDR3 is TGTGCCAGCAGACCAACAGGGTTCGACGAGCAGTACTTC. This encodes CASRPTGFDEQYF.

The chain couples TRBV3-1 (or the pseudogene TRBV3-2) to TRBJ2-3; 11 bases are shared with TRBD2. The CDR3 is 16 amino acids. Germline CDR1 and CDR2: LGHDT and YNNKEL (reference sequence). V lost 2 bases and J lost 2; bases outside the gene matches: 3. The CDR3 here is CASSQLSGGVTDTQYF. DNA for the CDR3: TGTGCCAGCAGCCAACTTAGCGGGGGGGTCACAGATACGCAGTATTTT.